This T cell receptor (beta chain) derives from a study of cytomegalovirus exposure and HLA in healthy donors. The CDR3 is 13 amino acids. Germline V CDR1 and CDR2: SEHNR, FQNEAQ (reference sequence). Deletions cut 2 bases from V and 10 bases from J, with 14 bases between. It was with 60 Vbeta and 13 Jbeta primers that the PCR ran. Some clones are missing from TCRdb's copy, which holds only in-frame ones; the method was immunoSEQ multiplex PCR. The sample totals some 110,000 clones; its top ten clones hold more than 3%. Sequenced: PBMCs. The receptor's source is a man aged 25 to 40 in good health and CMV-seronegative. The rearrangement joins TRBV7-9 to TRBJ1-1; no definite D call. The CDR3 loop is CASSLSNGGGAFF. The CDR3 bases are TGTGCCAGCAGCTTATCAAACGGCGGTGGAGCTTTCTTT.